The text below deals with one T cell receptor (beta chain). Antigen unknown. These data originate in a study of T cell responses to AZD1222 COVID-19 vaccine. Notes on the study in general: The donor group comprised mostly white British people and more females; the analysis possibly underestimated clonal diversity.

From germline, CDR1 is MNHNS and CDR2 SASEGT. V lost 1 base and J 2 bases, leaving 9 bases between the germline ends. This CDR3 region has 14 residues. Libraries were prepared by immunoSEQ multiplex PCR; TCRdb keeps only in-frame clonotypes and omits some of them. Of about 110,000 clones listed, about 85% were seen once; the top ten hold roughly 5%. The specimen was peripheral blood, collected 28 days after the second AZD1222 dose. The chain recombines TRBV6-1 with TRBJ2-7; weak D call: TRBD1 (5 bases). The sequence was obtained from an adult who received the AZD1222 COVID-19 vaccine. The CDR3, as DNA: TGTGCCAGCAGTGAAGTGGCAGGGCCCTACGAGCAGTACTTC. Protein product: CASSEVAGPYEQYF.